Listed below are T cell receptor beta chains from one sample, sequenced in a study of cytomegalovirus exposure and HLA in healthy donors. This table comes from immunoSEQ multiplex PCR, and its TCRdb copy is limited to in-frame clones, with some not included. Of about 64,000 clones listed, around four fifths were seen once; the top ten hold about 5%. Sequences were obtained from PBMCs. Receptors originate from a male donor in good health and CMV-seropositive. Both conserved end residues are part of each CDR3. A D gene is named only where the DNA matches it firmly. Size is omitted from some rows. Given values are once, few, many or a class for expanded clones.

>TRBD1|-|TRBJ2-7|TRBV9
TGTGCCAGCAGCCCTGACAGGGGGCGGATGTACGAGCAGTACTTC
CASSPDRGRMYEQYF
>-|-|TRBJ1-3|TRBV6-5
TGTGCCAGCAGACACAGGGCAATGGGAAACACCATATATTTT
CASRHRAMGNTIYF
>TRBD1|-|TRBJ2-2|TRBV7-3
TGTGCCAGCACCCAGGGGGCGAACGGGGAGCTGTTTTTT
CASTQGANGELFF
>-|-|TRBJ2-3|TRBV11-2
TGTGCCAGCAGCTTGACAGTCCTACCGGGAGATACGCAGTATTTT
CASSLTVLPGDTQYF
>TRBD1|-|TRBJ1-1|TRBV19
TGTGCCAGTGGAAGGGGGCAGGGCATGGACACTGAAGCTTTCTTT
CASGRGQGMDTEAFF
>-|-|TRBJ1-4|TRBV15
TGTGCCACCAGCGGGCCGGGGGAACTAGCTAATGAAAAACTGTTTTTT
CATSGPGELANEKLFF
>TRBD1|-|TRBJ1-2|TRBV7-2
TGTGCCAGCAGCTGGGGACAGGCTAACTATGGCTACACCTTC
CASSWGQANYGYTF
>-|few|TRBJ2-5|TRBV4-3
TGCGCCAGCAGCCAAGAACGTCTAGACCAAGAGACCCAGTACTTC
CASSQERLDQETQYF
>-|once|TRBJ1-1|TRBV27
TGTGCCAGCAGTTTATCGCCAACAGTGAACACTGAAGCTTTCTTT
CASSLSPTVNTEAFF
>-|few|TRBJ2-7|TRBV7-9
TGTGCCAGCAGCGAAAGACACGACTACGAGCAGTACTTC
CASSERHDYEQYF
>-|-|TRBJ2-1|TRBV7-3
TGTGCCAGCAGCTTGGCGGGGATGATCTCGAATGAGCAGTTCTTC
CASSLAGMISNEQFF
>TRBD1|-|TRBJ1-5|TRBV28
TGTGCCAGCCCCCCAGGTAGGGGGCGCTCGGGCAATCAGCCCCAGCATTTT
CASPPGRGRSGNQPQHF
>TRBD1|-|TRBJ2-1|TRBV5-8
TGTGCCTCTGACGCGGGACAGGGAAACAATGAGCAGTTCTTC
CASDAGQGNNEQFF
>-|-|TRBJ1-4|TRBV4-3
TGCGCCAGCAGCCAGTCTGACAGCTCAACTAATGAAAAACTGTTTTTT
CASSQSDSSTNEKLFF
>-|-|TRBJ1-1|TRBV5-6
TGTGCCAGCAGCTTCCCCGCGGACACTGAAGCTTTCTTT
CASSFPADTEAFF
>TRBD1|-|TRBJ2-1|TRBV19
TGTGCCAGTAGTATCCGTGGACAGGGGAGGGATGAGCAGTTCTTC
CASSIRGQGRDEQFF
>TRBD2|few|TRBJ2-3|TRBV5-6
TGTGCCAGCAGCTACGGGACTAGCGGGACCCGTACGCAGTATTTT
CASSYGTSGTRTQYF
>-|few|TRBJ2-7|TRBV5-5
TGTGCCAGCAGCTTGTTCTGGGAGTACGAGCAGTACTTC
CASSLFWEYEQYF
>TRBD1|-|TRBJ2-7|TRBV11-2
TGTGCCAGCAGTTTAGACAGGGGCTCCTACGAGCAGTACTTC
CASSLDRGSYEQYF
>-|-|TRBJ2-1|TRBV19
TGTGCCAGTAGTTCACAGGGTTACAATGAGCAGTTCTTC
CASSSQGYNEQFF
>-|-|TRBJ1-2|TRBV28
TGTGCCAGCAGTTCAACAGGGCCCAGTTCCAACTATGGCTACACCTTC
CASSSTGPSSNYGYTF
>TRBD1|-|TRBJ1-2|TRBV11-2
TGTGCCAGCAGCGACCGACAGGGGACCTATGGCTACACCTTC
CASSDRQGTYGYTF
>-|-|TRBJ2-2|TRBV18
TGTGCCACAGCATCCTCGACAGTTAACACCGGGGAGCTGTTTTTT
CATASSTVNTGELFF
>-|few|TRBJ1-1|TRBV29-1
TGCAGCGTTGAAGCACAGCTGAACACTGAAGCTTTCTTT
CSVEAQLNTEAFF
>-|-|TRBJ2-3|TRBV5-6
TGTGCCAGCAGCTTGGGAACTTCGAATACGCAGTATTTT
CASSLGTSNTQYF
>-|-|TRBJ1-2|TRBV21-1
TGTGCCAGCAGCCGGGGGACCCTAATCTATGGCTACACCTTC
CASSRGTLIYGYTF
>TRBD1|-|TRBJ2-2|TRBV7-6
TGTGCCAGCAGCTTAGAAGGACAGGGATTGACCGGGGAGCTGTTTTTT
CASSLEGQGLTGELFF
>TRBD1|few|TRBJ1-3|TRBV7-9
TGTGCCAGCAGCTTAGCACAGGGGACGAACACCATATATTTT
CASSLAQGTNTIYF
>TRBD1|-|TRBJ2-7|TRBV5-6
TGTGCCAGCAGCTTCGGGACAGGGGGCGAGCAGTACTTC
CASSFGTGGEQYF
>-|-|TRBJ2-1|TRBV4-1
TGCGCCAGCAGCCAATTGGGGCTCGAGGAGCAGTTCTTC
CASSQLGLEEQFF
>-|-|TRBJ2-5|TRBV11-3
TGTGCCAGCAGCCGAGGGGCCGGACAGCAAGAGACCCAGTACTTC
CASSRGAGQQETQYF
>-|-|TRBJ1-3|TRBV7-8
TGTGCCAGCAGCTTAAAGCGGCAGGTCTCTGGAAACACCATATATTTT
CASSLKRQVSGNTIYF
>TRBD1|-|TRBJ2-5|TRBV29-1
TGCAGCGTTAGGACCGGGACAGCACAAGAGACCCAGTACTTC
CSVRTGTAQETQYF
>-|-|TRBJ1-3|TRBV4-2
TGTGCCAGCAGCCCGTGGGACACCCGTACACGAGCCATATATTTT
CASSPWDTRTRAIYF
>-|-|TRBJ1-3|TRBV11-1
TGTGCCAGCAGCCCCGGGACAACCGACACCATATATTTT
CASSPGTTDTIYF
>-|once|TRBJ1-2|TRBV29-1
TGCAGCGTCTATACTGACAGCCCCACGGGTGGCTACACCTTC
CSVYTDSPTGGYTF
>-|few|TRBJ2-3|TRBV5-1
TGCGCCAGCAGCTCCCCCGTCTGGAGAGATACGCAGTATTTT
CASSSPVWRDTQYF
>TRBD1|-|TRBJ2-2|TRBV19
TGTGCCAGTAGTATTAGGACAGGGGGGAACACCGGGGAGCTGTTTTTT
CASSIRTGGNTGELFF
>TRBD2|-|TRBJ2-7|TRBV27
TGTGCCAGCAGTTTGCATGCGGGGGGAAGGGTGTACGAGCAGTACTTC
CASSLHAGGRVYEQYF
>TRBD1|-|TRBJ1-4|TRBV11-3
TGTGCCAGCAGCCAAACAGGGGATAATGAAAAACTGTTTTTT
CASSQTGDNEKLFF
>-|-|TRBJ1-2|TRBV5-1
TGCGCCAGCAGCTTAGGTGACGGGTCTAGCTATGGCTACACCTTC
CASSLGDGSSYGYTF
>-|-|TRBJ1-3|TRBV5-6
TGTGCCAGCAGCTTGGCGTCACTTGGGCCCCTCGGAAACACCATATATTTT
CASSLASLGPLGNTIYF
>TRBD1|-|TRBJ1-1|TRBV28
TGTGCCAGCAAAATTATTTCGACAGGGGGCGCTGAAGCTTTCTTT
CASKIISTGGAEAFF
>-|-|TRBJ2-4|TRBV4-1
TGCGCCAGCAGCCAACCCTCGGGGTGGGGAGCCAAAAACATTCAGTACTTC
CASSQPSGWGAKNIQYF
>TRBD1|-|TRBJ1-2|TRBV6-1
TGTGCCAGCAGTGAATTGGGACAGATCTATGGCTACACCTTC
CASSELGQIYGYTF
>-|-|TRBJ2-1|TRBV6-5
TGTGCCAGCAGTTACCGGGGCAATGAGCAGTTCTTC
CASSYRGNEQFF
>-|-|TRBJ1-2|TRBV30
TGTGCCTGGAGTTTCCGGAGCCGGAGAGGCTACACCTTC
CAWSFRSRRGYTF
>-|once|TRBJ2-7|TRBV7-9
TGTGCCAGCAGCTTAGTCGGCGAGCAGTACTTC
CASSLVGEQYF
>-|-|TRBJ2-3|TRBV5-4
TGTGCCAGCAGGGGGGGAGGGGGGAGAGTCACAGATACGCAGTATTTT
CASRGGGGRVTDTQYF
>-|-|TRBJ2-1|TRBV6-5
TGTGCCAGCAGGGGGAACAGGGTTGGCCACAATGAGCAGTTCTTC
CASRGNRVGHNEQFF
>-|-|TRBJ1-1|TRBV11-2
TGTGCCAGCAGCACTCCCGGGGGGGATACTGAAGCTTTCTTT
CASSTPGGDTEAFF
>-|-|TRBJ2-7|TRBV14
TGTGCCAGCAGCCACGGAGACAGAAACTACGAGCAGTACTTC
CASSHGDRNYEQYF